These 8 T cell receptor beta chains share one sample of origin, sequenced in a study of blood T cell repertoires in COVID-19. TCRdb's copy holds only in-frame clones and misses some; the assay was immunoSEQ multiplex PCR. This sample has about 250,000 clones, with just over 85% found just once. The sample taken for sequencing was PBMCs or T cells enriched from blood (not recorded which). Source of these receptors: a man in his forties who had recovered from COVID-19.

The chain's CDR3 is CASSLGTSGEVDTQYF. For the CDR3, the DNA is TGTGCCAGCAGCCTCGGGACTAGCGGGGAGGTAGATACGCAGTATTTT. J is TRBJ2-3 and V is TRBV11-3; 13 nucleotides line up with TRBD2. With V trimmed by 5 bases and J by 5 bases, 7 bases remained unmatched. Germline loops: CDR1 SGHNT, CDR2 YENEEA. The CDR3 is 16 residues long. The variable domain in full, completed from reference TRBV11-3 and TRBJ2-3, reads EAGVVQSPRYKIIEKKQPVAFWCNPISGHNTLYWYLQNLGQGPELLIRYENEEAVDDSQLPKDRFSAERLKGVDSTLKIQPAELGDSAVYLCASSLGTSGEVDTQYFGPGTRLTVL.

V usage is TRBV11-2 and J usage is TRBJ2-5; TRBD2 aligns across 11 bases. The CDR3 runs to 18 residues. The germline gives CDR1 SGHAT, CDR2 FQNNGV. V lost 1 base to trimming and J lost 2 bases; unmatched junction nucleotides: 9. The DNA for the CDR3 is TGTGCCAGCAGCTTAGTGTCCCGGACTAGCGGGCTTCAAGAGACCCAGTACTTC. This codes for CASSLVSRTSGLQETQYF.

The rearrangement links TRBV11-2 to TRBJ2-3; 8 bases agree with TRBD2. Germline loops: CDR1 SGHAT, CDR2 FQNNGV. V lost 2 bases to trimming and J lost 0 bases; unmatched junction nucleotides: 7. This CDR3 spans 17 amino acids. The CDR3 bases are TGTGCCAGCAGCTTATGGTTTCCGGGGGGGAGCACAGATACGCAGTATTTT. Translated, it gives CASSLWFPGGSTDTQYF.

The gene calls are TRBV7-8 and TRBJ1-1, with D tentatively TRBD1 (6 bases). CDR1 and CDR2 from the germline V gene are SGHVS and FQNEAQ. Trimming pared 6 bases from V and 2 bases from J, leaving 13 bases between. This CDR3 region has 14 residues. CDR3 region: CASSRKQGNTEAFF. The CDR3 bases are TGTGCCAGCAGTCGCAAACAGGGTAACACTGAAGCTTTCTTT.

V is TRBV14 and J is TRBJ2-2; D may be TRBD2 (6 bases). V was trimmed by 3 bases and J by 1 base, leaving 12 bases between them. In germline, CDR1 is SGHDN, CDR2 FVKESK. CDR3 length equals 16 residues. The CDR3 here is CASSHPGSGNTGELFF. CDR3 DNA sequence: TGTGCCAGCAGCCACCCTGGTAGCGGGAACACCGGGGAGCTGTTTTTT.

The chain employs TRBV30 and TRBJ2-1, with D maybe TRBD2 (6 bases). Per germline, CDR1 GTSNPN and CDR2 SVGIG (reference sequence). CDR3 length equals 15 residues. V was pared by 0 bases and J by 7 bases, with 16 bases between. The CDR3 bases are TGTGCCTGGAGTGTAACGCTAGCGCGAAGGAATGAGCAGTTCTTC. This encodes CAWSVTLARRNEQFF.

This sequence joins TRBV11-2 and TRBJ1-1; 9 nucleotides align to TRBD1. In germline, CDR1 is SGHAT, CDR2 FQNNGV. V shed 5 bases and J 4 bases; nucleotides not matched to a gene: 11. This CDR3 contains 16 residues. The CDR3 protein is CASSPTTDRGSTEAFF. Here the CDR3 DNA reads TGTGCCAGCAGCCCAACTACAGACAGGGGGAGCACTGAAGCTTTCTTT.

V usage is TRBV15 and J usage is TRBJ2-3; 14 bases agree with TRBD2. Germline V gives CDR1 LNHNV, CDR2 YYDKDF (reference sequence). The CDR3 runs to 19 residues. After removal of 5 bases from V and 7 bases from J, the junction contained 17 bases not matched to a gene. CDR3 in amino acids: CATSRTFHRGTSGGYTQYF. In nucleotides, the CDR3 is TGTGCCACCAGCCGTACGTTCCACAGAGGGACTAGCGGGGGATATACGCAGTATTTT.